The 30 T cell receptor beta chains listed next were all sequenced from one sample in a study of T cell responses to AZD1222 COVID-19 vaccine. Profiled with immunoSEQ multiplex PCR; TCRdb holds only in-frame clones, not every one. The sample lists roughly 80,000 clones; approximately 90% were seen once. The sample here was peripheral blood, taken 28 days after the second AZD1222 dose. These receptors originate from an adult who received the AZD1222 COVID-19 vaccine.

The rearrangement joins TRBV19 to TRBJ2-7; 7 bases fit TRBD1. The CDR3 length is 15 residues. CDR1 is LNHDA and CDR2 is SQIVND in the germline V gene (reference sequence). Germline trimming cut 6 bases from V and 0 bases from J; bases unmatched to any gene: 8. CDR3 coding DNA: TGTGCCAGTAGCCTCACAGGGGTTTCCTCCTACGAGCAGTACTTC. Translating gives CASSLTGVSSYEQYF.

The genes are TRBV6-6 and TRBJ1-2; tentatively, D is TRBD1 (5 bases). The CDR3 is made up of 14 amino acids. The germline V gene encodes CDR1 MNHNY and CDR2 SVGAGI (reference sequence). The V end was cut by 5 bases, the J end by 2 bases, with 12 bases between. The CDR3 DNA sequence: TGTGCCAGCAGTCGGGCCCGGGGCAACTATGGCTACACCTTC. Translation: CASSRARGNYGYTF.

J is TRBJ1-6 and V is TRBV7-2; D is undetermined. V was pared by 3 bases and J by 7 bases, with 10 bases between. Germline V gives CDR1 SGHTA, CDR2 FQGNSA. This CDR3 spans 14 amino acids. The CDR3 here is CASSLATGNSPLHF. The CDR3 bases are TGTGCCAGCAGCTTGGCGACCGGAAATTCACCCCTCCACTTT.

The gene calls are TRBV2 and TRBJ2-2, with 10 bases fitting TRBD1. The CDR3 is 15 residues long. Germline V gene lookup returns CDR1 SNHLY and CDR2 FYNNEI. The V and J ends lost 3 bases and 6 bases, in that order; junction bases with no gene match: 4. This CDR3 is CASSEGDRGAGELFF. The CDR3 DNA follows: TGTGCCAGCAGTGAGGGGGACAGGGGAGCCGGGGAGCTGTTTTTT. The entire variable domain, with the rest obtained from reference TRBV2 and TRBJ2-2, is as follows: EPEVTQTPSHQVTQMGQEVILRCVPISNHLYFYWYRQILGQKVEFLVSFYNNEISEKSEIFDDQFSVERPDGSNFTLKIRSTKLEDSAMYFCASSEGDRGAGELFFGEGSRLTVL.

V and J are TRBV6-2 or TRBV6-3 and TRBJ1-3, with TRBD1 identical over 8 bases. V lost 2 bases, J lost 4 bases, and 10 bases stayed unmatched. Germline values: CDR1 MNHEY, CDR2 SVGEGT. This CDR3 comprises 17 residues. CDR3 nucleotides: TGTGCCAGCAGTTACCGTCGCCCGACAGGGGAAGGAAACACCATATATTTT. It is translated as CASSYRRPTGEGNTIYF.

The genes are TRBV11-2 and TRBJ1-4; D is perhaps TRBD1 (6 bases). The CDR3 consists of 15 residues. The V end lost 1 base, the J end lost 5 bases, and 11 bases lay between the germline ends. From germline, CDR1 is SGHAT and CDR2 FQNNGV. In DNA form, the CDR3 reads TGTGCCAGCAGCTTAGCGGGGGGCATCAATGAAAAACTGTTTTTT. Protein: CASSLAGGINEKLFF.

This clone was seen a handful of times. This CDR3 is CASSRHRTEAFF. The CDR3 nucleotides read TGTGCCAGCAGCCGCCACAGGACTGAAGCTTTCTTT. The chain joins TRBV12-3 or TRBV12-4 to TRBJ1-1; possibly TRBD1 for D (5 bases). Trimming stripped 6 bases from V and 5 bases from J, with 10 bases between. The CDR3 spans 12 residues.

This chain links TRBV2 with TRBJ1-1, with D maybe TRBD1 (5 bases). There are 14 residues in the CDR3. Germline CDR1 SNHLY, CDR2 FYNNEI. Trimming took 4 bases from V and 1 from J, leaving 10 bases between them. CDR3 in DNA: TGTGCCAGCAGTGGGGAGGGGAGGAACACTGAAGCTTTCTTT. This gives the protein CASSGEGRNTEAFF.

The chain uses TRBV3-1 (or the pseudogene TRBV3-2) and TRBJ2-2; maybe TRBD2 (6 bases). The CDR3 is 14 residues long. Germline assignment: CDR1 LGHDT and CDR2 YNNKEL (reference sequence). Trimming left V 5 bases short and J 4 bases short, with 11 bases between. The CDR3 sequence: CASSVRLGTGELFF. Here the CDR3 DNA reads TGTGCCAGCAGCGTCAGACTAGGCACCGGGGAGCTGTTTTTT.

The chain carries TRBV25-1 and TRBJ2-3, with D possibly TRBD2 on 6 matching bases. This CDR3 has 15 residues. Between the trimmed V and J ends, which lost 5 bases and 2 bases, there was a span of 14 bases. The V gene's germline CDR1 is MGHDK and CDR2 SYGVNS. The CDR3 loop reads CASSSLARDTDTQYF. CDR3 in DNA: TGTGCCAGCAGTTCACTAGCAAGGGACACAGATACGCAGTATTTT. The whole variable domain, remainder taken from reference TRBV25-1 and TRBJ2-3, is EADIYQTPRYLVIGTGKKITLECSQTMGHDKMYWYQQDPGMELHLIHYSYGVNSTEKGDLSSESTVSRIRTEHFPLTLESARPSHTSQYLCASSSLARDTDTQYFGPGTRLTVL.

The chain carries TRBV6-2 or TRBV6-3 and TRBJ2-7; no firm D call. Germline V gene data show CDR1 as MNHEY and CDR2 as SVGEGT. Trimming cost V 6 bases and J 0 bases, with 6 bases left between them. This CDR3 spans 12 amino acids. CDR3 DNA sequence: TGTGCCAGCAGCTTAAGCTCCTACGAGCAGTACTTC. Translation: CASSLSSYEQYF.

CDR3 sequence: CASSSGGGQTGELFF. As DNA, the CDR3 is TGTGCCAGCAGCTCAGGGGGGGGGCAGACCGGGGAGCTGTTTTTT. V gene TRBV7-2 combines with J gene TRBJ2-2, with D perhaps given as TRBD1 or TRBD2 (7 bases each). Germline V gene sequence: CDR1 SGHTA, CDR2 FQGNSA. The CDR3 loop spans 15 amino acids. The germline V and J ends were trimmed by 4 bases and 5 bases, with 14 bases remaining between them.

The CDR3 sequence is CASSPWALWAARDNEQFF. DNA of the CDR3: TGTGCCAGCAGCCCCTGGGCGTTGTGGGCAGCTCGGGACAATGAGCAGTTCTTC. J is TRBJ2-1 and V is TRBV7-2; D is uncertain. CDR1 is SGHTA, CDR2 FQGNSA, per germline. The CDR3 spans 18 residues. Trimming pared 5 bases from V and 5 bases from J, leaving 25 bases between.

The chain links TRBV30 to TRBJ2-7; TRBD1 matches at 7 bases. The CDR3 contains 11 residues. CDR1 is GTSNPN, CDR2 SVGIG, per germline (reference sequence). Trimming removed 5 bases from V and 7 bases from J; junction bases left unmatched: 5. CDR3: CAWQQQGEQYF. The CDR3, as DNA: TGTGCCTGGCAGCAACAGGGGGAGCAGTACTTC.

The chain combines TRBV11-3 with TRBJ2-5; tentatively, D is TRBD1 or TRBD2 (5 bases each). The germline V gene encodes CDR1 SGHNT and CDR2 YENEEA. The CDR3 contains 16 residues. V was pared by 4 bases and J by 4 bases, with 19 bases between. For the CDR3, the DNA is TGTGCCAGCAGCTCCCCCCCCCGGGACCCGTTAGAGACCCAGTACTTC. Translating gives CASSSPPRDPLETQYF.

This clone was counted only a few times. The chain combines TRBV6-5 with TRBJ2-7; 7 bases map to TRBD1. The V and J ends lost 2 bases and 3 bases, in that order; junction bases with no gene match: 7. This CDR3 spans 15 amino acids. CDR1 MNHEY and CDR2 SVGAGI come from the germline V gene. CDR3 sequence reads: CASSYRRQGHYEQYF. The CDR3 region has the DNA TGTGCCAGCAGTTACAGGCGACAGGGTCACTACGAGCAGTACTTC.

This clone was recorded only once. V gene TRBV2 combines with J gene TRBJ1-1; D is perhaps TRBD1 (6 bases). Germline V gene data show CDR1 as SNHLY and CDR2 as FYNNEI. V was trimmed by 3 bases and J by 1 base, leaving 12 bases between them. The CDR3 covers 15 residues. The CDR3 DNA sequence: TGTGCCAGCAGTGATCAGGGCAGGGGGAACACTGAAGCTTTCTTT. Amino acid sequence: CASSDQGRGNTEAFF.

The chain combines TRBV7-6 with TRBJ2-5; 7 positions match TRBD1. The V gene end was trimmed by 4 bases and the J gene end by 1 base; junction bases not matched to a gene: 9. Germline lookup yields CDR1 SGHVS and CDR2 FNYEAQ. This CDR3 is built from 16 residues. The CDR3 bases are TGTGCCAGCAGCTACCTGACGACAGGGATCCAAGAGACCCAGTACTTC. Protein: CASSYLTTGIQETQYF.

The chain carries TRBV18 and TRBJ1-1; TRBD1 is a possible D gene (5 bases). Germline V gene lookup returns CDR1 KGHSH and CDR2 LQKENI. The length of the CDR3 is 14 residues. The V end was cut by 3 bases, the J end by 1 base, with 9 bases between. Here the CDR3 DNA reads TGTGCCAGCTCACCGTTGGACAAGAACACTGAAGCTTTCTTT. This codes for CASSPLDKNTEAFF.

V gene TRBV5-8 combines with J gene TRBJ2-7; TRBD1 aligns across 10 bases. CDR1 and CDR2 (germline): SGHTS, YDEGEE. The CDR3 spans 15 residues. V lost 4 bases and J lost 2; bases outside the gene matches: 6. The CDR3 reads CASSIRTGGPYEQYF. DNA of the CDR3: TGTGCCAGCAGCATAAGGACAGGGGGACCCTACGAGCAGTACTTC.

The CDR3 coding sequence is TGTGCCAGCAGTGAAGTACCCCTCGGGCAGGCTACCTCTGGGGCCAACGTCCTGACTTTC. Amino acid sequence: CASSEVPLGQATSGANVLTF. The chain is built from TRBV6-1 and TRBJ2-6; D gene uncertain. Trimming left V 1 base short and J 0 bases short, with 19 bases between. CDR1 and CDR2 (germline): MNHNS, SASEGT. The CDR3 spans 20 residues.

The chain carries TRBV13 and TRBJ2-2, with D tentatively TRBD1 (5 bases). The V end was cut by 4 bases, the J end by 4 bases, with 28 bases between. Germline V gene lookup returns CDR1 PRHDT and CDR2 FYEKMQ (reference sequence). The CDR3 contains 20 residues. CDR3 bases: TGTGCCAGCAGCTACCAGGCCTTCTGGGGCTCACTACTGGGCACCGGGGAGCTGTTTTTT. Protein: CASSYQAFWGSLLGTGELFF.

V and J are TRBV5-5 and TRBJ1-6; 12 positions match TRBD1. Germline V CDR1 and CDR2: SGHKS, YYEKEE (reference sequence). The CDR3 totals 19 residues. The ends lost 2 bases at V and 6 bases at J; junction bases unmatched: 12. DNA of the CDR3: TGTGCCAGCAGCTTAAAAACCGGGACAGGGGGCCTAACTAATTCACCCCTCCACTTT. It encodes CASSLKTGTGGLTNSPLHF.

The rearrangement joins TRBV9 to TRBJ2-1; 9 positions agree with TRBD1. Unmatched junction bases numbered 11, after V lost 0 bases and J lost 7 bases. CDR1 and CDR2 (germline): SGDLS, YYNGEE. The CDR3 spans 17 residues. In DNA form, the CDR3 reads TGTGCCAGCAGCGTAGTTATGGGGACAGGGCGCGAGAATGAGCAGTTCTTC. Residues: CASSVVMGTGRENEQFF.

This chain uses TRBV2 with TRBJ1-2; 11 bases match TRBD1. CDR1 and CDR2 (germline): SNHLY, FYNNEI. Trimming removed 6 bases from V and 2 bases from J; junction bases left unmatched: 2. This CDR3 region has 14 residues. The CDR3 DNA is TGTGCCAGCAGACGGACAGGGGGCAACTATGGCTACACCTTC. It encodes CASRRTGGNYGYTF.

The chain joins TRBV28 to TRBJ1-2; TRBD1 is a possible D gene (5 bases). The ends were cut back, 2 bases at V and 4 bases at J, with 11 bases in the middle. The CDR3 runs to 14 residues. Per the germline V gene, CDR1 is MDHEN and CDR2 is SYDVKM. The CDR3 loop reads CASSLGGTAYGYTF. DNA of the CDR3: TGTGCCAGCAGTTTAGGTGGGACGGCCTATGGCTACACCTTC.

This clone has only a few counts. The rearrangement joins TRBV3-1 (or the pseudogene TRBV3-2) to TRBJ1-5; D gene uncertain. Germline values: CDR1 LGHDT, CDR2 YNNKEL (reference sequence). The CDR3 is 15 residues long. V was clipped by 1 base and J by 6 bases, with 13 bases between them. The CDR3 nucleotides read TGTGCCAGCAGCCAAGGGTCAGCCCGGGTTCAGCCCCAGCATTTT. Protein sequence: CASSQGSARVQPQHF.

This sequence joins TRBV14 and TRBJ2-7, with 7 bases identical to TRBD2. J was trimmed by 0 bases and V by 6 bases; bases with no gene match: 14. The germline V gene has CDR1 SGHDN and CDR2 FVKESK. This CDR3 is built from 17 residues. The CDR3 region is CASSSRWGSGDSYEQYF. CDR3 coding DNA: TGTGCCAGCAGTTCGAGATGGGGCAGCGGGGACTCCTACGAGCAGTACTTC.

The rearrangement links TRBV7-9 to TRBJ2-6; unclear D gene. This CDR3 is 14 amino acids long. Germline V gene lookup returns CDR1 SEHNR and CDR2 FQNEAQ (reference sequence). V dropped 4 bases and J dropped 2 bases, with 6 bases sitting between them. As DNA, the CDR3 is TGTGCCAGCAGCTCCCACGCTGGGGCCAACGTCCTGACTTTC. This encodes CASSSHAGANVLTF.

CDR3 region: CASSDRDNEQFF. The CDR3 DNA reads as TGTGCCAGCAGCGACAGGGACAATGAGCAGTTCTTC. V is TRBV2 and J is TRBJ2-1, with 7 bases that match TRBD1. Unmatched junction bases numbered 1, after V lost 6 bases and J lost 5 bases. The CDR3 consists of 12 residues. Germline assignment: CDR1 SNHLY and CDR2 FYNNEI.